This T cell receptor beta chain was identified in a study of blood T cell repertoires in COVID-19. The wider study: The United States, Italy and Spain supplied acute and convalescent COVID-19 samples. Nucleic acid was either cDNA or gDNA, and it came from T cells, B-cell-depleted T cells, or PBMCs.

The V segment lost 0 bases and the J segment 0 bases; nucleotides outside the gene matches: 2. This CDR3 region has 15 residues. CDR1 is SGDLS and CDR2 is YYNGEE in the germline V gene. Original handling: Reference gene primers were amplified, and this amplification served to estimate nucleated cell counts. Repertoires were generated with immunoSEQ multiplex PCR, while TCRdb's copy carries only in-frame clones and drops some. V and J calls and clone size are as listed in that table; D and trimming were resolved from the DNA. Among roughly 230,000 clones listed, less than 90% were seen once. Sequenced input: peripheral blood. The sequence came from a man aged 70-80 years with acute or convalescent COVID-19. The J gene is TRBJ1-1, the V gene TRBV9, with TRBD1 matching 7 bases. This chain's CDR3 is CASSVATGVNTEAFF. DNA for the CDR3: TGTGCCAGCAGCGTAGCTACAGGGGTGAACACTGAAGCTTTCTTT.